This T cell receptor (beta chain) originates from a study of shared clonotypes between healthy human individuals. Looking at the study overall: The study enrolled two women and three men aged 18 to 49.

The investigators split CD4+ cells into a CD45RA+ naive subset and a CD45RA-negative memory subset. Turning to this clone: Its antigen is unidentified.

The protocol was immunoSEQ multiplex PCR, while the TCRdb copy is restricted to in-frame clones and leaves out a portion. The table has over a million clones, more than 60% seen once; the top ten hold about 1.5%. Findings of the study overall: Clonotype sharing across several donors was observed for approximately 5% of naive CD4 clonotypes.

Trimming stripped 0 bases from V and 7 bases from J, with 15 bases between. Germline loops: CDR1 MGHDK, CDR2 SYGVNS. The CDR3 runs to 15 residues. Material for sequencing was memory CD4+ T cells sorted from blood. Subset: CD45RA-negative fraction. This sequence joins TRBV25-1 and TRBJ1-2; D remains unclear. The TCR was taken from a man between 18 and 29 years old in good health. The CDR3 spells CASSEYTLSPGGYTF. CDR3 nucleotide sequence: TGTGCCAGCAGTGAATATACCCTGTCCCCAGGTGGCTACACCTTC.